This note documents a single T cell receptor beta chain sequence. Antigen unknown. CDR1 SGHTS and CDR2 YDEGEE come from the germline V gene. The CDR3 runs to 13 residues. Trimming took 2 bases from V and 8 from J, leaving 11 bases between them. TCRdb's copy holds only in-frame clones and misses some; the assay was immunoSEQ multiplex PCR. Of roughly 150,000 clones in the sample, 85% to 95% were seen once. These data come from a study of T cell responses to AZD1222 COVID-19 vaccine. Study in general: Doses given second, at about 4 or about 12 weeks, were pooled. Study conclusions and caveats: The peak T cell response came first, and repertoires were sampled only after it.

The chain links TRBV5-8 to TRBJ2-1; D gene unclear. The sequence was obtained from an adult in good health. Sequencing was performed on peripheral blood, taken on day 0 of AZD1222 vaccination. This CDR3 is CASSLDIHHEQFF. DNA of the CDR3: TGTGCCAGCAGCTTAGACATTCATCATGAGCAGTTCTTC.